This entry is about one T cell receptor beta chain. The antigen remains undetermined. A much larger clone lies one base from this, so it may be a read error. This specimen includes other DNA sequences encoding the same CDR3. All patients were treatment-naive before thyroid surgery. The data originate from a study of metastatic and nonmetastatic thyroid tumors. Whole-study findings and limits: Reports indicated that malignant thyroid tumors showed significantly higher TCR beta diversity than benign nodules did, in blood and tumor.

There are 16 residues in the CDR3. V lost 2 bases and J lost 1, with 15 bases in between. Germline lookup yields CDR1 SGDLS and CDR2 YYNGEE. TCRdb re-analyzed the PCR reads through MiXCR. The sample has roughly 89,000 clones; around 13% are singletons. The TCR originated in a female donor with papillary thyroid cancer or a benign thyroid nodule (not recorded which). Some clones in this sample may be carry-over from other donors' samples. The chain combines TRBV9 with TRBJ1-1; tentative D call: TRBD1 (5 bases). What was sequenced was tumor tissue. The CDR3 sequence is CASSVGPPGANTEAFF. CDR3 sequence (DNA): TGTGCCAGCAGCGTGGGGCCGCCGGGCGCGAACACTGAAGCTTTCTTT.